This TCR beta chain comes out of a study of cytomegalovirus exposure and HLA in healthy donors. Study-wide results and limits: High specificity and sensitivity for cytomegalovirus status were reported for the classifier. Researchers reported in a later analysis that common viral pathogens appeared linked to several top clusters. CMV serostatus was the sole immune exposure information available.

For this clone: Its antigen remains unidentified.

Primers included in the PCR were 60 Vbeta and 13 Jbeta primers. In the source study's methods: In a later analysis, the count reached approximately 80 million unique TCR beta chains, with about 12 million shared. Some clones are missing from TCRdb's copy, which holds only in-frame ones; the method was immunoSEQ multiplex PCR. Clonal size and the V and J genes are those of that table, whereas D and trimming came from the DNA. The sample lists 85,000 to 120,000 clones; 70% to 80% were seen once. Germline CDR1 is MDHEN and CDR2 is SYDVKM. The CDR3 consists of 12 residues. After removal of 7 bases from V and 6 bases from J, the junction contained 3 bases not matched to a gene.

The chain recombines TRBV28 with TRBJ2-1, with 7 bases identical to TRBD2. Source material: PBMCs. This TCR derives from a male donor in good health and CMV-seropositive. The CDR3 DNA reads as TGTGCCAGCACTGGACTAGTCAATGAGCAGTTCTTC. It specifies CASTGLVNEQFF.